Following are 6 T cell receptor beta chains from one sample sequenced in a study of regulatory T cells in long-lasting Graves disease. HTBI primers from iRepertoire and Arm-PCR of CDR3 regions yielded the TCR beta libraries. TCRdb processed the multiplex PCR reads anew with MiXCR; each CDR3 protein has one entry. The data show roughly 450,000 distinct CDR3 sequences, 23% seen once. The sample's time point: persistent/refractory GD, antithyroid drugs over 5 years with positive TRAb. RNA isolated from PBMCs was used to make the TCR library. The specimen was peripheral blood mononuclear cells (PBMCs), collected when the disease was refractory, from a patient treated with antithyroid drugs. Source of these receptors: a female donor with Graves disease.

This clonotype was counted at least ten times. The J gene is TRBJ1-2, the V gene TRBV11-2, with 11 bases fitting TRBD1. With 5 bases clipped from V and 4 bases from J, the junction kept 9 bases outside the gene matches. The CDR3 consists of 16 residues. CDR1 and CDR2 (germline): SGHAT, FQNNGV. The CDR3 nucleotides are TGTGCCAGCAGCAATCCCGGGACAGGGGGTCTCTATGGCTACACCTTC. Its protein product is CASSNPGTGGLYGYTF.

This clonotype appeared many times. The chain employs TRBV11-2 and TRBJ1-6; D is perhaps TRBD1 (6 bases). Trimming took 5 bases from V and 4 from J, leaving 12 bases between them. The CDR3 loop spans 15 amino acids. Germline V gene sequence: CDR1 SGHAT, CDR2 FQNNGV. The CDR3 region has the DNA TGTGCCAGCAGCACCTGGACAGCTTATAATTCACCCCTCCACTTT. Its protein is CASSTWTAYNSPLHF.

This chain uses TRBV6-5 with TRBJ1-5; a possible D gene is TRBD1 (5 bases). Looked up from germline, CDR1 is MNHEY and CDR2 is SVGAGI. The CDR3 has 16 residues. The V end lost 0 bases, the J end lost 2 bases, and 11 bases lay between the germline ends. CDR3 coding DNA: TGTGCCAGCAGTTACTCGATGGTAGGGGGCAATCAGCCCCAGCATTTT. Its protein is CASSYSMVGGNQPQHF.

Comment on this clonotype: The junction departs from the called germline gene at one end, perhaps through a read error. The chain is built from TRBV20-1 and TRBJ2-5; D is perhaps TRBD2 (5 bases). Germline V gene sequence: CDR1 DFQATT, CDR2 SNEGSKA (reference sequence). The CDR3 sequence is 12 residues long. This chain's CDR3 is CSSSDYQGTQYF. CDR3 nucleotide sequence: TGCAGTTCCTCAGACTACCAAGGGACCCAGTACTTC.

This clonotype appeared many times. This rearrangement joins TRBV2 to TRBJ2-7; D is uncertain. The V and J ends lost 5 bases and 3 bases respectively, with 14 bases between them. The CDR3 contains 14 residues. Germline loops: CDR1 SNHLY, CDR2 FYNNEI. The CDR3 nucleotides read TGTGCCAGCAGTCCCATAACGCACAGCTACGAGCAGTACTTC. This translates into CASSPITHSYEQYF.

This clonotype was observed many times. J is TRBJ2-5 and V is TRBV3-1; D is undetermined. There are 11 residues in the CDR3. V was cut by 5 bases and J by 7 bases, with 8 bases left in between. Germline CDR1 reads LGHDT; CDR2 reads YNNKEL (reference sequence). As DNA, the CDR3 is TGTGCCAGCAGCGCGTATGGGACCCAGTACTTC. Its translation: CASSAYGTQYF.